The T cell receptor (beta chain) described here comes from a study of T cell responses to AZD1222 COVID-19 vaccine. General study results and limits: White British donors predominated, females outnumbered males, and clonal diversity was possibly underestimated. Breadth and depth of Spike-specific TCRs rose after two AZD1222 doses. Without day 14 samples, only post-peak T cell repertoires were studied.

Assay used: immunoSEQ multiplex PCR; TCRdb lists only in-frame clones, some missing. The repertoire holds 150,000 to 180,000 clones, around 89% seen once, with less than 3.5% in the top ten. Turning to this clone: Its antigen is unidentified.

The germline CDR1 and CDR2 sequences are ENHRY and SYGVKD. V dropped 9 bases and J dropped 4 bases, with 13 bases sitting between them. The CDR3 sequence is 13 residues long. The sequencing used peripheral blood, collected on day 0 of AZD1222 vaccination. The receptor's source is an adult in good health. The V gene is TRBV10-3, the J gene TRBJ1-3; D remains unclear. The CDR3 here is CAMAEGGGNTIYF. Written as DNA, the CDR3 is TGTGCCATGGCCGAGGGAGGGGGAAACACCATATATTTT.